This T cell receptor beta chain was observed in a study of OX40 agonist ivuxolimab in advanced cancers. In terms of the full investigation: Ivuxolimab, which targeted the costimulatory receptor OX40 (CD134), was an agonistic, fully human IgG2 monoclonal antibody. Intravenous ivuxolimab was administered to patients every 2 weeks at six dose levels: 0.01, 0.1, 0.3, 1.5, 3 and 10 mg/kg. Among the roughly 50 dose-escalation patients, some 19 had hepatocellular carcinoma, some 15 melanoma, 9 renal cell carcinoma and 9 head and neck cancer. A male proportion of almost 85% and a mean age of 60 years, ranging from about 23 to 90, were recorded for the dose-escalation cohort. Prior anti-PD-1, anti-PD-L1 or anti-CTLA-4 therapy was permitted, and checkpoint inhibitors had been received by 30% to 40% of dose-escalation patients. Partial responses were achieved by three dose-escalation patients, of whom one had hepatocellular carcinoma and two had cutaneous melanoma. The purpose of peripheral TCRbeta sequencing was to test whether ivuxolimab changed TCR sequence diversity and led to clonal T-cell expansion. The paper describes the monotherapy dose-escalation part (N of about 57 patients) of the phase I trial of ivuxolimab. Results the study describes overall, beyond this receptor: In the 0.1-3.0 mg/kg groups, partial responders were among the patients with the lowest normalized peripheral clonal expansion, particularly in CD8+ T cells. The antigen specificity of the peripheral T cells that underwent clonal expansion was not determined. Low levels of normalized T-cell clonal expansion were also seen in some patients who did not respond. At doses of 0.1 to 3.0 mg/kg, clonal expansion of both CD4+ and CD8+ T cells in blood was seen between baseline and week 6. After ivuxolimab, CD8+ T cells had more expanded clones than CD4+ T cells on average.

The trial excluded patients who had a history of autoimmune disease or who were on systemic immunosuppression. Peripheral blood for TCR sequencing was collected from all dose cohorts at baseline, on cycle 4 day 1, and on cycle 7 day 1. Samples came from an open-label, multicenter, first-in-human phase I dose-escalation trial of ivuxolimab. Adults with locally advanced or metastatic head and neck squamous cell, hepatocellular, melanoma or renal cell carcinoma were enrolled in the trial. Before TCR sequencing, CD4+ T cells and CD8+ T cells from peripheral blood were sorted into separate populations. For sequencing of the TCRbeta CDR3 region, genomic DNA was extracted from the sorted cells. The immunoSEQ Assay was used to sequence the TCRbeta CDR3 regions. The immuneACCESS repertoire file appears here via TCRdb, limited to in-frame rearrangements. These files lack a portion of the clones; in checked studies, under half of the deficit traces to unresolved V genes, and the cause of the others is not known. The table for this sample lists some 48,000 clones; 75% to 80% of them were counted only once. Approximately 7.9% of the sample rests with the top ten.

The CDR3 goes from the cysteine to the phenylalanine over 13 residues. Solely the CDR3 DNA is kept, with 39 bases framed from the first base. The CDR1 and CDR2 encoded by the germline V gene are MNHGY and SVAAGI. The trim is 2 bases for V and 2 bases for J, with a gap of 7 bases between the germline ends. Details on this clone: Its antigen has not been determined. Base-call qualities are not available, and no considerably larger clone is one nucleotide away.

Source: CD4+ or CD8+ T cells sorted from blood, taken in a trial of the OX40 agonist ivuxolimab. The TCR originated in an adult with an advanced solid tumor such as melanoma, head and neck, liver or kidney cancer. The chain is encoded by TRBV6-9 joined to TRBJ2-7; TRBD1 could be the D gene, as 5 bases match. The DNA reads as follows: TGTGCCAGCAGTTATGGGGCGGCCTACGAGCAGTACTTC. The resulting protein is CASSYGAAYEQYF.